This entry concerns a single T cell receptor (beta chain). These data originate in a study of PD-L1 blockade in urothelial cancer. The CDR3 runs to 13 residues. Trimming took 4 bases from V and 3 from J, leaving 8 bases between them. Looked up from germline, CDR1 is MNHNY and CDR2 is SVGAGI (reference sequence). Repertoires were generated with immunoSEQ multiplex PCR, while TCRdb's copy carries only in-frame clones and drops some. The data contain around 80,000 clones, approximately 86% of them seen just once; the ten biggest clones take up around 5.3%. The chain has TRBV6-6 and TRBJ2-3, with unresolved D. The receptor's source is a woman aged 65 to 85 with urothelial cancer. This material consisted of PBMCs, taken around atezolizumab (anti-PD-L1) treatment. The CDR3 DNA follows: TGTGCCAGCAGTTCCCTCGGGACAGATACGCAGTATTTT. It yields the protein CASSSLGTDTQYF.